A selection of T cell receptor beta chains follows, all from one sample in a study of blood T cell repertoires in COVID-19. The repertoire was sequenced with immunoSEQ multiplex PCR; TCRdb's copy has only in-frame clones and lacks some. The top ten clones hold 33% of a sample with fewer than 45,000 clones, more than 70% of them seen once. The sequencing sample was made of peripheral blood. The receptors shown here come from a man in his sixties with acute or convalescent COVID-19. Each CDR3 is given with its conserved first and last residue. A D gene is named only where the DNA matches it firmly. Clone size is given for some rows only: seen once, a few or many times, or a class if the clone is expanded.

length: 13; J: TRBJ1-2; size: once; D: -; V: TRBV4-3; CDR3: CASSQDGPYGYTF; DNA: TGCGCCAGCAGCCAAGATGGCCCCTATGGCTACACCTTC
length: 16; J: TRBJ1-4; size: -; D: TRBD1; V: TRBV19; CDR3: CASSISRDRFGEKLFF; DNA: TGTGCCAGTAGTATTTCGCGGGACAGGTTCGGAGAAAAACTGTTTTTT
length: 18; J: TRBJ2-6; size: few; D: TRBD1; V: TRBV13; CDR3: CASGNRDRTVSGANVLTF; DNA: TGTGCCAGCGGGAACCGGGACAGGACCGTCTCTGGGGCCAACGTCCTGACTTTC
length: 15; J: TRBJ2-7; size: -; D: TRBD1; V: TRBV10-3; CDR3: CAISESGGTTYEQYF; DNA: TGTGCCATCAGTGAGTCAGGGGGCACAACCTACGAGCAGTACTTC
length: 15; J: TRBJ1-3; size: -; D: -; V: TRBV18; CDR3: CASSPQTDAGNTIYF; DNA: TGTGCCAGCTCACCTCAGACAGATGCTGGAAACACCATATATTTT
length: 19; J: TRBJ2-2; size: -; D: TRBD2; V: TRBV2; CDR3: CASSEGGSSSGRNTGELFF; DNA: TGTGCCAGCAGTGAAGGGGGGAGCTCTAGCGGGAGGAACACCGGGGAGCTGTTTTTT
length: 13; J: TRBJ1-1; size: -; D: -; V: TRBV5-5; CDR3: CASSDGTTVIAFF; DNA: TGTGCCAGCAGCGACGGGACAACGGTTATAGCTTTCTTT
length: 15; J: TRBJ1-4; size: -; D: TRBD1; V: TRBV7-9; CDR3: CASSPRQGGGEKLFF; DNA: TGTGCCAGCAGCCCTCGACAGGGGGGCGGTGAAAAACTGTTTTTT
length: 14; J: TRBJ2-2; size: few; D: -; V: TRBV10-3; CDR3: CATAPGSGDGELFF; DNA: TGTGCCACTGCGCCGGGAAGCGGAGACGGGGAGCTGTTTTTT
length: 12; J: TRBJ1-5; size: -; D: -; V: TRBV24-1; CDR3: CATSDSNQPQHF; DNA: TGTGCCACCAGTGATTCGAATCAGCCCCAGCATTTT